This TCR beta chain was identified in a study of cytomegalovirus exposure and HLA in healthy donors. The study's findings and limits: A classifier reportedly called cytomegalovirus status with high sensitivity and specificity.

The PCR used 60 Vbeta and 13 Jbeta primers. TCRdb's table, derived via immunoSEQ multiplex PCR, lists solely in-frame clones and lacks some. The sample lists 100,000 to 150,000 clones; less than 80% were seen once. Concerning this clone: Its cognate antigen is unknown.

This cohort consisted of healthy bone marrow donors. The source of this sequence is a man between 35 and 55 years old in good health and CMV-seropositive. Specimen: PBMCs.

CDR3 amino acids: CASSNPGLWDTQYF. CDR3 bases: TGCGCCAGCAGTAATCCGGGACTGTGGGATACGCAGTATTTT. The chain is built from TRBV10-1 and TRBJ2-3, with D maybe TRBD2 (6 bases). This CDR3 contains 14 residues. Trimming removed 5 bases from V and 6 bases from J, with 15 bases in between. CDR1 and CDR2 (germline): WNHNN, SYGVQD (reference sequence).